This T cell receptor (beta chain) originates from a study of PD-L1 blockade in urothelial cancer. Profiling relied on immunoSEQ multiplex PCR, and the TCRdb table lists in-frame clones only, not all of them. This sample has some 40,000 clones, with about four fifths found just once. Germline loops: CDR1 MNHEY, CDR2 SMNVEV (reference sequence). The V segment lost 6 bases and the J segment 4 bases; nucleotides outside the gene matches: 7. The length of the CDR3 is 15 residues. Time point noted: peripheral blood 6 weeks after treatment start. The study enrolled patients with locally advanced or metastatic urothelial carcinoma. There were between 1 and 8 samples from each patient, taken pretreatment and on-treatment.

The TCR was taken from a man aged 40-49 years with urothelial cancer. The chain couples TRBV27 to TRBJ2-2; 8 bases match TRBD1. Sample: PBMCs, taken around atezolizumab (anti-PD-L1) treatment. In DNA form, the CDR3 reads TGTGCCAGCAGGCAGGGACAGGCGCCCACCGGGGAGCTGTTTTTT. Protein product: CASRQGQAPTGELFF.